The clone carrying this T cell receptor beta chain was counted a few times. Its antigen is unidentified. The PCR was carried out with 60 Vbeta primers and 13 Jbeta primers. Clones were sequenced by immunoSEQ multiplex PCR, and TCRdb holds only the in-frame ones, with some missing. The profile covers 170,000 or so clones, with roughly 78% appearing a single time and approximately 0.69% taken by the ten largest. This CDR3 is built from 14 residues. J lost 1 base, V lost 5 bases, and 3 bases had no gene match. CDR1 MNHEY and CDR2 SVGAGI come from the germline V gene. This sample is drawn from a study of cytomegalovirus exposure and HLA in healthy donors. Study-wide results and limits: TCR beta sequences reportedly predicted most subjects' HLA-A and HLA-B alleles accurately.

The source material was PBMCs. This clonotype originated in a woman aged 35 to 49 in good health and CMV-seronegative. This chain joins TRBV6-5 and TRBJ1-1, with 8 positions matching TRBD1. In DNA, the CDR3 is TGTGCCAGCAGTCTGGACAGGGCGAACACTGAAGCTTTCTTT. Amino acid sequence: CASSLDRANTEAFF.